Shown below are 26 T cell receptor beta chains from a single sample sequenced in a study of radiotherapy plus CTLA-4 blockade in lung cancer (dated by TCRdb to the late 2010s). Libraries were built with the immunoSEQ multiplex PCR assay. TCRdb's version of the immuneACCESS table is confined to in-frame rearrangements and falls short of the full clone set. An unresolved V gene accounts for under half of the shortfall where checked; the remainder is of unknown origin. The sample table holds 85,000 to 120,000 clones, of which about 83% were seen once. The top ten clones comprise 2% to 3% of the sample. The sample in question was peripheral blood, obtained from a patient treated with radiotherapy plus ipilimumab. The origin of the receptors is a human donor with non-small cell lung cancer that progressed on radiotherapy plus ipilimumab. Some clones in this sample may be carry-over from other donors' samples.

J is TRBJ1-1 and V is TRBV6-5; weak D call: TRBD1 (6 bases). The length of the CDR3 is 13 residues. CDR1 and CDR2 (germline): MNHEY, SVGAGI. V lost 2 bases and J 4 bases, leaving 8 bases between the germline ends. The CDR3 region has the DNA TGTGCCAGCAGTTACCGGGGGGCCACTGAAGCTTTCTTT. Translation: CASSYRGATEAFF.

The chain recombines TRBV10-3 with TRBJ2-2; 11 nucleotides line up with TRBD2. The CDR3 extends over 17 amino acids. Germline CDR1 reads ENHRY; CDR2 reads SYGVKD. V lost 7 bases and J lost 4; bases outside the gene matches: 11. The CDR3 reads CAITQFLAGGLTGELFF. CDR3 DNA sequence: TGTGCCATCACCCAATTTCTAGCGGGGGGTCTCACCGGGGAGCTGTTTTTT.

The chain employs TRBV6-5 and TRBJ1-1; 9 bases map to TRBD1. The CDR3 spans 16 residues. Germline lookup yields CDR1 MNHEY and CDR2 SVGAGI. After removal of 2 bases from V and 5 bases from J, the junction contained 9 bases not matched to a gene. The CDR3: CASSYLSWDRDTEAFF. For the CDR3, the DNA is TGTGCCAGCAGTTACCTTTCTTGGGACAGGGATACTGAAGCTTTCTTT.

The CDR3 spells CASSIGQVLNEQYF. CDR3 DNA sequence: TGTGCCAGCAGCATCGGACAGGTTCTGAACGAGCAGTACTTC. This chain uses TRBV5-4 with TRBJ2-7, with 7 nucleotides matching TRBD1. The CDR3 consists of 14 residues. The germline V gene has CDR1 SGHNT and CDR2 YYREEE (reference sequence). The trim removed 4 bases at V and 5 bases at J, leaving 9 bases unmatched.

This clone has just one count. The chain couples TRBV4-2 to TRBJ2-7; a possible D gene is TRBD1 (6 bases). V was shortened by 0 bases and J by 2 bases, with 8 bases between the two germline ends. Germline-derived CDR1 and CDR2 are LGHNA and YNFKEQ. The CDR3 sequence is 14 residues long. CDR3 sequence reads: CASSQDDRTYEQYF. The DNA of the CDR3 is TGTGCCAGCAGCCAAGACGACAGGACCTACGAGCAGTACTTC.

This sequence joins TRBV6-5 and TRBJ1-2; 7 bases match TRBD1. With 2 bases clipped from V and 5 bases from J, the junction kept 2 bases outside the gene matches. Per the germline V gene, CDR1 is MNHEY and CDR2 is SVGAGI. This CDR3 is 13 amino acids long. The CDR3 coding sequence is TGTGCCAGCAGTTACACGGGACAGTATGGCTACACCTTC. It yields the protein CASSYTGQYGYTF.

The chain couples TRBV28 to TRBJ2-7, with 7 bases matching TRBD1. The V segment lost 4 bases and the J segment 4 bases; nucleotides outside the gene matches: 4. Germline loops: CDR1 MDHEN, CDR2 SYDVKM. The CDR3 contains 13 residues. CDR3 sequence reads: CASSSGQPYEQYF. In DNA form, the CDR3 reads TGTGCCAGCAGTTCGGGACAGCCGTACGAGCAGTACTTC.

V usage is TRBV6-5 and J usage is TRBJ2-3; D unresolved. This CDR3 comprises 15 residues. From germline, CDR1 is MNHEY and CDR2 SVGAGI. V was trimmed by 5 bases and J by 1 base, leaving 13 bases between them. CDR3 nucleotide sequence: TGTGCCAGCAGTACTACGGCGGCAGGCACAGATACGCAGTATTTT. Its translation is CASSTTAAGTDTQYF.

The chain carries TRBV18 and TRBJ1-5; no reliable D call. This CDR3 comprises 14 residues. The V end lost 6 bases, the J end lost 7 bases, and 16 bases lay between the germline ends. Germline V lookup: CDR1 KGHSH, CDR2 LQKENI. In DNA, the CDR3 is TGTGCCAGCTCCCCTAACACAGAAGAACAGCCCCAGCATTTT. Its protein is CASSPNTEEQPQHF.

As regards this clone: Other DNA sequences within the sample encode an identical CDR3. This chain links TRBV6-6 with TRBJ2-1; no firm D call. The CDR3 has 11 amino acids. Trimming removed 2 bases from V and 6 bases from J, with 2 bases in between. Germline V gene data show CDR1 as MNHNY and CDR2 as SVGAGI (reference sequence). Written as DNA, the CDR3 is TGTGCCAGCAGTTACAGCAATGAGCAGTTCTTC. It specifies CASSYSNEQFF.

V gene TRBV28 combines with J gene TRBJ1-1; a weak D match, TRBD1 (6 bases). V was shortened by 5 bases and J by 1 base, with 17 bases between the two germline ends. CDR1 and CDR2 (germline): MDHEN, SYDVKM. The CDR3 has 16 residues. The CDR3 sequence is CASSPAAGGWNTEAFF. Written as DNA, the CDR3 is TGTGCCAGCAGTCCTGCCGCCGGGGGCTGGAACACTGAAGCTTTCTTT. The variable domain in full, completed from reference TRBV28 and TRBJ1-1, reads DVKVTQSSRYLVKRTGEKVFLECVQDMDHENMFWYRQDPGLGLRLIYFSYDVKMKEKGDIPEGYSVSREKKERFSLILESASTNQTSMYLCASSPAAGGWNTEAFFGQGTRLTVV.

V and J are TRBV25-1 and TRBJ2-1; D possibly corresponds to TRBD2 (6 bases). The CDR3 is 16 amino acids. Germline assignment: CDR1 MGHDK and CDR2 SYGVNS. Trimming took 3 bases from V and 1 from J, leaving 13 bases between them. CDR3 protein: CASSDPSRGSYNEQFF. The CDR3 DNA reads TGTGCCAGCAGTGACCCTTCACGGGGGTCCTACAATGAGCAGTTCTTC.

This clone was picked up one time. This chain links TRBV29-1 with TRBJ1-1; D call uncertain. Per germline, CDR1 SQVTM and CDR2 ANQGSEA. Trimming cost V 5 bases and J 5 bases, with 12 bases left between them. CDR3 length equals 12 residues. Written as DNA, the CDR3 is TGCAGCGTTTTTCTTCTGGGAACTGAAGCTTTCTTT. Its protein is CSVFLLGTEAFF.

The rearrangement uses TRBV7-9 and TRBJ2-2, with 8 bases fitting TRBD2. The junction had 8 bases not matched to a gene; V was cut back by 2 bases and J by 3 bases. The CDR3 totals 17 residues. Germline CDR1 reads SEHNR; CDR2 reads FQNEAQ (reference sequence). The CDR3 DNA follows: TGTGCCAGCAGCTTAATCCGTTCAGCGGGGGACACCGGGGAGCTGTTTTTT. Amino acid sequence: CASSLIRSAGDTGELFF.

The V call is TRBV6-6, the J call TRBJ2-1; 8 nucleotides agree with TRBD2. The CDR3 covers 16 residues. V trimming: 5 bases; J trimming: 3 bases; junction bases outside the gene matches: 9. From germline, CDR1 is MNHNY and CDR2 SVGAGI (reference sequence). CDR3 in amino acids: CASSNNGGAVYNEQFF. CDR3 nucleotide sequence: TGTGCCAGCAGTAACAACGGGGGGGCAGTCTACAATGAGCAGTTCTTC.

The V call is TRBV6-1, the J call TRBJ2-2; TRBD1 aligns across 7 bases. V lost 3 bases and J lost 3; bases outside the gene matches: 10. The CDR3 spans 17 residues. Germline-derived CDR1 and CDR2 are MNHNS and SASEGT. The CDR3 spells CASSEWATGADTGELFF. In nucleotides, the CDR3 is TGTGCCAGCAGTGAGTGGGCTACAGGGGCGGACACCGGGGAGCTGTTTTTT.

By its share, this clone is medium-sized. V and J are TRBV15 and TRBJ2-7; tentative D call: TRBD1 (6 bases). Germline values: CDR1 LNHNV, CDR2 YYDKDF (reference sequence). The CDR3 is 14 residues long. The V end lost 5 bases, the J end lost 6 bases, and 17 bases lay between the germline ends. CDR3 residues: CATSLRQEVGEQYF. The CDR3 DNA is TGTGCCACCAGCCTCCGACAGGAAGTAGGCGAGCAGTACTTC.

J is TRBJ1-4 and V is TRBV4-1; no clear D gene. V was trimmed by 0 bases and J by 6 bases, leaving 2 bases between them. The CDR3 has 12 amino acids. The germline V gene encodes CDR1 MGHRA and CDR2 YSYEKL. CDR3 sequence (DNA): TGCGCCAGCAGCCAAGAGCATGAAAAACTGTTTTTT. Translating gives CASSQEHEKLFF.

The V and J genes are TRBV19 and TRBJ1-2, with 9 nucleotides matching TRBD1. CDR3 length equals 16 residues. Germline V gene sequence: CDR1 LNHDA, CDR2 SQIVND (reference sequence). With 3 bases clipped from V and 2 bases from J, the junction kept 7 bases outside the gene matches. The CDR3 loop reads CASSILAGTGNYGYTF. In DNA, the CDR3 is TGTGCCAGTAGTATTCTCGCCGGGACAGGGAACTATGGCTACACCTTC.

The CDR3 region has the DNA TGTGCCAGCAGCTTGATGACAGGGGGAGGCTACGAGCAGTACTTC. It yields the protein CASSLMTGGGYEQYF. The chain is built from TRBV7-9 and TRBJ2-7, with 9 bases lining up with TRBD1. Germline V CDR1 and CDR2: SEHNR, FQNEAQ (reference sequence). The CDR3 extends over 15 amino acids. V lost 3 bases, J lost 3 bases, and 6 bases stayed unmatched.

The chain couples TRBV29-1 to TRBJ2-1; 10 nucleotides agree with TRBD1. Germline V gene lookup returns CDR1 SQVTM and CDR2 ANQGSEA. V gave up 7 bases and J gave up 0 bases; unmatched junction bases: 9. There are 16 residues in the CDR3. The CDR3 here is CSADGQGGPSYNEQFF. DNA of the CDR3: TGCAGCGCTGACGGACAGGGGGGTCCCTCCTACAATGAGCAGTTCTTC.

The rearrangement uses TRBV6-5 and TRBJ2-7; D assignment may be TRBD1 or TRBD2 (5 bases each). The CDR3 has 15 amino acids. Germline V gene data show CDR1 as MNHEY and CDR2 as SVGAGI. Trimming took 0 bases from V and 6 from J, leaving 15 bases between them. The CDR3 bases are TGTGCCAGCAGTTACTCGGCGTCGAGGGGACGCGAGCAGTACTTC. It translates to CASSYSASRGREQYF.

This chain connects TRBV18 to TRBJ2-3; D ambiguous. The germline V and J ends were trimmed by 6 bases and 1 base, with 14 bases remaining between them. The CDR3 runs to 15 residues. Germline loops: CDR1 KGHSH, CDR2 LQKENI. The CDR3 region has the DNA TGTGCCAGCTCCTTATCACCTACCCGCACAGATACGCAGTATTTT. Protein: CASSLSPTRTDTQYF.

The chain has TRBV7-8 and TRBJ1-2, with TRBD1 matching 7 bases. Germline V lookup: CDR1 SGHVS, CDR2 FQNEAQ. The V gene end was trimmed by 5 bases and the J gene end by 1 base; junction bases not matched to a gene: 7. The CDR3 totals 15 residues. The CDR3 nucleotides read TGTGCCAGCAGCCTCCGGGACAGAATTAACTATGGCTACACCTTC. The encoded protein is CASSLRDRINYGYTF.

The chain carries TRBV18 and TRBJ1-6; maybe TRBD1 (6 bases). This CDR3 region has 17 residues. Germline V gene lookup returns CDR1 KGHSH and CDR2 LQKENI. Deletions cut 4 bases from V and 6 bases from J, with 19 bases between. The DNA for the CDR3 is TGTGCCAGCTCACTTACGACAGGAGATTTGGGTAATTCACCCCTCCACTTT. It yields the protein CASSLTTGDLGNSPLHF.

The rearrangement links TRBV2 to TRBJ2-3; 7 nucleotides align to TRBD1. Losses at the gene ends were 6 bases for V and 5 bases for J; bases not matched to a gene: 8. Germline CDR1 and CDR2: SNHLY and FYNNEI. This CDR3 spans 14 amino acids. CDR3 in amino acids: CASRQGLSGDTQYF. CDR3 nucleotides: TGTGCCAGCAGACAGGGGTTGAGCGGAGATACGCAGTATTTT.